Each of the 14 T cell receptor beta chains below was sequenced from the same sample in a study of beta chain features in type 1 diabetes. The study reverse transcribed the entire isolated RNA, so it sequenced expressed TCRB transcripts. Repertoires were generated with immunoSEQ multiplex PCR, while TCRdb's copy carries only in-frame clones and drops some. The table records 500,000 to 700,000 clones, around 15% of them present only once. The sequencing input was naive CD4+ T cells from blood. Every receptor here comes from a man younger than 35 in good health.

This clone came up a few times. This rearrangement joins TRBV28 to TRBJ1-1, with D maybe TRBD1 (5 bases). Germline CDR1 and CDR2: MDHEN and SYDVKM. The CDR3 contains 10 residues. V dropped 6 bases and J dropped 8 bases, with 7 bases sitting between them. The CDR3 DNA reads TGTGCCAGCAGAACAGGAGAAGCTTTCTTT. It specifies CASRTGEAFF.

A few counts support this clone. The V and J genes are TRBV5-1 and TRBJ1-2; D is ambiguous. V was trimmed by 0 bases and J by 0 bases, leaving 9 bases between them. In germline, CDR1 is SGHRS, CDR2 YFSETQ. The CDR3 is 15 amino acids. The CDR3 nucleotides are TGCGCCAGCAGCTTGGCTGGCGGTACTAACTATGGCTACACCTTC. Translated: CASSLAGGTNYGYTF.

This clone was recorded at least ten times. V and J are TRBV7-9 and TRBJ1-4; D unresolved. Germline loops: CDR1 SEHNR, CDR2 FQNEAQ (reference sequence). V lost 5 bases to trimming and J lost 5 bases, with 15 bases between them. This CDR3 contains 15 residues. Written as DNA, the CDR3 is TGTGCCAGCAGCACCTTACAGCTTACAAATGAAAAACTGTTTTTT. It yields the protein CASSTLQLTNEKLFF.

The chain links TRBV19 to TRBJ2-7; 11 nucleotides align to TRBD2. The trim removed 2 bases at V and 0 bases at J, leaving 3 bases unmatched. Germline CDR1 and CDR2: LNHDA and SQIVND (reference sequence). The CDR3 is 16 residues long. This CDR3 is CASSIKTSGNSYEQYF. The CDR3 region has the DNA TGTGCCAGTAGTATAAAGACTAGCGGGAACTCCTACGAGCAGTACTTC.

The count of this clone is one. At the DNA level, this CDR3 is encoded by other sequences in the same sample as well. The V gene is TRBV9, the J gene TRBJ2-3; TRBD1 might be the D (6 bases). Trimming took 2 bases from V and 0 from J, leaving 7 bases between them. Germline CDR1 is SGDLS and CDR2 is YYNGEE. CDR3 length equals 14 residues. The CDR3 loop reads CASSVRGSTDTQYF. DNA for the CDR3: TGTGCCAGCAGCGTCAGGGGTAGCACAGATACGCAGTATTTT.

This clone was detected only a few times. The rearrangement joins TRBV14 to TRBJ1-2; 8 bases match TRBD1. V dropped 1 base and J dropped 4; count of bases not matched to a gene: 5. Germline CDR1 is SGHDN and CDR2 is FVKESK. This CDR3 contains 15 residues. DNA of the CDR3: TGTGCCAGCAGCCAAGCCAGGGGGCGCTTCTATGGCTACACCTTC. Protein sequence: CASSQARGRFYGYTF.

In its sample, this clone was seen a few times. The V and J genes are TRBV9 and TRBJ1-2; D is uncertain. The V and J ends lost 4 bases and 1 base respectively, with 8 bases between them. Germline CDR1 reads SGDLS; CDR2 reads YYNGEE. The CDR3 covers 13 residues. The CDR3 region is CASSPGVNYGYTF. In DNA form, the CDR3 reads TGTGCCAGCAGCCCCGGTGTTAACTATGGCTACACCTTC.

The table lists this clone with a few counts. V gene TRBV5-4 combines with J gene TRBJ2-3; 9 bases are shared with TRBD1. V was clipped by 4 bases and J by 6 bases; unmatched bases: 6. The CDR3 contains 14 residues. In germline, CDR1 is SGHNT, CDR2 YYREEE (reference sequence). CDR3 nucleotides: TGTGCCAGCAGCCTGACAGGGGGTCGCGATACGCAGTATTTT. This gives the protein CASSLTGGRDTQYF. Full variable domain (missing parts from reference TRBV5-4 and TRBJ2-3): ETGVTQSPTHLIKTRGQQVTLRCSSQSGHNTVSWYQQALGQGPQFIFQYYREEENGRGNFPPRFSGLQFPNYSSELNVNALELDDSALYLCASSLTGGRDTQYFGPGTRLTVL.

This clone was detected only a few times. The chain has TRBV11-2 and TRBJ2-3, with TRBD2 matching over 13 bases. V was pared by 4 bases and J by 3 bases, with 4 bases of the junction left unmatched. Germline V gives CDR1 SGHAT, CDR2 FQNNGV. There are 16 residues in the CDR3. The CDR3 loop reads CASSSLAGGPTDTQYF. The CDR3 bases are TGTGCCAGCAGCTCACTAGCGGGAGGGCCTACAGATACGCAGTATTTT.

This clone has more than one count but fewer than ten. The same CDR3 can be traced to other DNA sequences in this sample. The CDR3 DNA reads TGTGCCAGCAGTTCCGGCGGAACAAACTATGGCTACACCTTC. This sequence encodes CASSSGGTNYGYTF. This chain uses TRBV28 with TRBJ1-2; D uncertain. Germline V gene sequence: CDR1 MDHEN, CDR2 SYDVKM. The CDR3 is 14 amino acids. V dropped 4 bases and J dropped 2 bases, with 11 bases sitting between them.

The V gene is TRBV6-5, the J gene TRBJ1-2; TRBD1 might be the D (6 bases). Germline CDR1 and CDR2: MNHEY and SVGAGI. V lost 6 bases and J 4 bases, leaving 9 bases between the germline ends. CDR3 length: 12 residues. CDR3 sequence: CASSGRGYGYTF. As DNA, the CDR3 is TGTGCCAGCAGCGGCAGGGGCTATGGCTACACCTTC.

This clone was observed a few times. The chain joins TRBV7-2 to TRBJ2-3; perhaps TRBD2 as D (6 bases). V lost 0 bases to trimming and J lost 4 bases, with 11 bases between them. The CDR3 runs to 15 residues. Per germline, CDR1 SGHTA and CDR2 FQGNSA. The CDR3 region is CASSLAGGRADTQYF. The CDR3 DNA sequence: TGTGCCAGCAGCTTAGCCGGGGGTCGGGCAGATACGCAGTATTTT.

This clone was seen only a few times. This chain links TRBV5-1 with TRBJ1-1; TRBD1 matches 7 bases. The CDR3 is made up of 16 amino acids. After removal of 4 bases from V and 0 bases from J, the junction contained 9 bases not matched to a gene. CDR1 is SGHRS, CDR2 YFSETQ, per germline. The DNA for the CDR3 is TGCGCCAGCAGCACCTGGCCGGGACAGCTGAACACTGAAGCTTTCTTT. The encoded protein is CASSTWPGQLNTEAFF. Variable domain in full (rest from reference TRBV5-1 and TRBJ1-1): KAGVTQTPRYLIKTRGQQVTLSCSPISGHRSVSWYQQTPGQGLQFLFEYFSETQRNKGNFPGRFSGRQFSNSRSEMNVSTLELGDSALYLCASSTWPGQLNTEAFFGQGTRLTVV.

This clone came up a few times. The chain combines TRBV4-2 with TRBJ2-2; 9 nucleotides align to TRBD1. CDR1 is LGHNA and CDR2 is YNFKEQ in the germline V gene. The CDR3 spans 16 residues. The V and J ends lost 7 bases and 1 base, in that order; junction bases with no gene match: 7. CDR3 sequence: CASTTPGQGNTGELFF. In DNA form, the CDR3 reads TGTGCCAGCACTACACCGGGACAGGGGAACACCGGGGAGCTGTTTTTT.